Below are 7 T cell receptor beta chains sequenced from a single sample in a study of memory CD4+ T cells and cytomegalovirus serostatus. Single viable CD3+CD4+CD8-CD45RO+ cells were sorted as the memory CD4+ T cells. Clones were sequenced by immunoSEQ multiplex PCR, and TCRdb holds only the in-frame ones, with some missing. The sample carries around 40,000 clones, about four fifths recorded once. Sequencing was carried out using memory CD4+ T cells from blood. These receptors all come from an adult in good health and CMV-seronegative.

This sequence joins TRBV9 and TRBJ2-7; D gene ambiguous. Germline V gives CDR1 SGDLS, CDR2 YYNGEE. This CDR3 spans 13 amino acids. Trimming left V 3 bases short and J 2 bases short, with 9 bases between. CDR3 protein: CASSGRSPYEQYF. The CDR3 region has the DNA TGTGCCAGCAGCGGTAGAAGCCCCTACGAGCAGTACTTC.

The chain links TRBV7-6 to TRBJ1-6; D is unclear. The CDR3 covers 16 residues. V was trimmed by 5 bases and J by 0 bases, leaving 11 bases between them. Germline loops: CDR1 SGHVS, CDR2 FNYEAQ. The CDR3 here is CASSPSPGSYNSPLHF. CDR3 nucleotide sequence: TGTGCCAGCAGCCCTAGTCCCGGCTCCTATAATTCACCCCTCCACTTT.

Comments on this clone: Distinct nucleotide sequences in the sample also encode this CDR3. The V and J genes are TRBV5-1 and TRBJ2-5; perhaps TRBD2 as D (6 bases). This CDR3 region has 14 residues. Germline V CDR1 and CDR2: SGHRS, YFSETQ. With 0 bases removed from V and 5 bases from J, the gap between germline ends came to 11 bases. The CDR3 DNA reads as TGCGCCAGCAGCTTGGTCGGGGGTGGTGAGACCCAGTACTTC. Its protein product is CASSLVGGGETQYF.

J is TRBJ1-2 and V is TRBV4-2, with 8 positions matching TRBD1. Per germline, CDR1 LGHNA and CDR2 YNFKEQ. Trimming at V came to 4 bases and at J to 1 base, leaving 2 bases not matched to a gene. The CDR3 covers 14 residues. The CDR3 DNA follows: TGTGCCAGCAGCCCTACAGGGGGTAACTATGGCTACACCTTC. Translated: CASSPTGGNYGYTF.

This chain connects TRBV5-8 to TRBJ2-3; TRBD2 aligns across 8 bases. V gave up 2 bases and J gave up 3 bases; unmatched junction bases: 5. Germline V gene lookup returns CDR1 SGHTS and CDR2 YDEGEE. The CDR3 covers 15 residues. CDR3 sequence: CASSLEGGGTDTQYF. In DNA form, the CDR3 reads TGTGCCAGCAGCTTAGAAGGCGGGGGGACAGATACGCAGTATTTT.

The chain recombines TRBV11-2 with TRBJ1-2, with TRBD1 matching over 7 bases. CDR1 and CDR2 (germline): SGHAT, FQNNGV. V was pared by 0 bases and J by 8 bases, with 6 bases of the junction left unmatched. The CDR3 totals 14 residues. CDR3 nucleotides: TGTGCCAGCAGCTTAGATCACAGGGGACGAGGCTACACCTTC. It specifies CASSLDHRGRGYTF. The full variable domain, with the rest looked up from reference TRBV11-2 and TRBJ1-2, is EAGVAQSPRYKIIEKRQSVAFWCNPISGHATLYWYQQILGQGPKLLIQFQNNGVVDDSQLPKDRFSAERLKGVDSTLKIQPAKLEDSAVYLCASSLDHRGRGYTFGSGTRLTVV.

This chain uses TRBV5-1 with TRBJ1-4, with TRBD1 identical over 7 bases. The V and J ends lost 4 bases and 2 bases, in that order; junction bases with no gene match: 8. There are 16 residues in the CDR3. CDR1 is SGHRS and CDR2 is YFSETQ in the germline V gene. CDR3 DNA: TGCGCCAGCAGCAGGACAGGCTTTCGGACTAATGAAAAACTGTTTTTT. This translates into CASSRTGFRTNEKLFF.